One T cell receptor beta chain is described in this entry. Clones were read by immunoSEQ multiplex PCR, and TCRdb kept only the in-frame ones, dropping some. The sample records around 61,000 clones, less than 98% being singletons. The data originate from a study of technical replicates of blood from a handful of donors. The ends lost 6 bases at V and 3 bases at J; junction bases unmatched: 6. The CDR3 consists of 14 residues. From germline, CDR1 is PRHDT and CDR2 FYEKMQ (reference sequence). The sequencing sample was made of T cells isolated from PBMCs. The J gene is TRBJ2-7, the V gene TRBV13; 9 bases map to TRBD2. The source is a human donor in good health. The CDR3 spells CASSPSGRIYEQYF. CDR3 sequence (DNA): TGTGCCAGCAGTCCCAGCGGGAGGATCTACGAGCAGTACTTC. Variable domain in full (rest from reference TRBV13 and TRBJ2-7): AAGVIQSPRHLIKEKRETATLKCYPIPRHDTVYWYQQGPGQDPQFLISFYEKMQSDKGSIPDRFSAQQFSDYHSELNMSSLELGDSALYFCASSPSGRIYEQYFGPGTRLTVT.